This is a list of T cell receptor beta chains from one sample in a study of blood T cell repertoires in COVID-19. Libraries were prepared by immunoSEQ multiplex PCR; TCRdb keeps only in-frame clonotypes and omits some of them. The repertoire holds 180,000 or so clones, with 75% to 90% as singletons. Sequenced: PBMCs or T cells enriched from blood (not recorded which). The receptors derive from a man aged 35-49 years who had recovered from COVID-19. CDR3s include the opening cysteine and the closing phenylalanine or tryptophan. A D gene is named only where the DNA matches it firmly.

j_call	v_call	d_call	cdr3_aa
TRBJ1-1	TRBV10-3	-	CATFPSGVMNTEAFF
TRBJ1-1	TRBV16	-	CASSLSRQNTEAFF
TRBJ1-5	TRBV5-1	-	CASSEDRNQPQHF
TRBJ2-7	TRBV5-6	-	CASSFGDPLEQYF
TRBJ2-5	TRBV27	TRBD2	CASLARVAGDETQYF
TRBJ1-4	TRBV5-5	TRBD1	CASSSRQGTTNEKLFF
TRBJ2-7	TRBV6-5	-	CASSLTGTLYEQYF
TRBJ2-3	TRBV11-1	-	CASSSIGRTDTQYF
TRBJ1-2	TRBV27	-	CASRRGDYGYTF
TRBJ1-5	TRBV9	TRBD1	CASSPGQGGDSNQPQHF
TRBJ1-5	TRBV27	TRBD1	CASSPTGYQPQHF
TRBJ2-7	TRBV11-2	TRBD2	CASGLAGTYEQYF
TRBJ1-6	TRBV7-2	-	CASSLNGQFNSPLHF
TRBJ1-2	TRBV29-1	-	CSVIKGREGYTF
TRBJ2-2	TRBV6-5	-	CASRVQSNTGELFF
TRBJ1-1	TRBV6-5	-	CASRPMGGMNTEAFF
TRBJ1-6	TRBV9	-	CASSGTTGFESPLHF
TRBJ2-2	TRBV3-1/TRBV3-2	-	CASSQDNRRAGELFF
TRBJ1-4	TRBV7-8	TRBD1	CASSPQTGVEEKLFF
TRBJ2-1	TRBV6-5	TRBD2	CASRLADYNEQFF
TRBJ2-1	TRBV9	TRBD2	CASSVMERGYEQFF
TRBJ1-6	TRBV9	TRBD1	CASSVGQGPVNSPLHF
TRBJ1-6	TRBV19	-	CASSLKGKGSYNSPLHF
TRBJ2-3	TRBV5-8	TRBD2	CASSARGGDTQYF
TRBJ1-2	TRBV10-2	-	CASSESRLWNYGYTF
TRBJ2-2	TRBV5-6	TRBD1	CASSSGTGGNTGELFF
TRBJ1-6	TRBV27	-	CASSLSPVGNSPLHF
TRBJ2-3	TRBV5-1	TRBD2	CASRQAGGSTDTQYF
TRBJ1-1	TRBV14	-	CASSQTLYNTEAFF
TRBJ2-7	TRBV14	TRBD1	CASSPRQGRGEQYF
TRBJ1-2	TRBV9	-	CASSAQGYYGYTF
TRBJ1-5	TRBV11-1	-	CASSPGTNQPQHF
TRBJ2-7	TRBV5-1	TRBD1	CASSLVSGGDEQYF
TRBJ2-5	TRBV28	-	CASSLDQGQETQYF
TRBJ1-2	TRBV30	-	CACWRELDYGYTF
TRBJ2-7	TRBV7-8	-	CASSLELSLSYEQYF
TRBJ2-2	TRBV24-1	-	CASRGTTTGELFF